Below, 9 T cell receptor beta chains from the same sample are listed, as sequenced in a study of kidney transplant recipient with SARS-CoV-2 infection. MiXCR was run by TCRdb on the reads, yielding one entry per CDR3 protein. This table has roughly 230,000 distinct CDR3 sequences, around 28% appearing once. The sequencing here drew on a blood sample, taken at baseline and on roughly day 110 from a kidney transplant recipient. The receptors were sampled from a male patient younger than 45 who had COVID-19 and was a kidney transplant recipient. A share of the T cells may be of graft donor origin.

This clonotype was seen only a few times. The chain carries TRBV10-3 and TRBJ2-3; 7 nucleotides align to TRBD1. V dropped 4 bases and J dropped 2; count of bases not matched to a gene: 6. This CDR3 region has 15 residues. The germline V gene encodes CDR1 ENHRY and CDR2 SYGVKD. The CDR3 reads CAISGRGQSTDTQYF. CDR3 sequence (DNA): TGTGCCATCAGTGGTCGGGGACAGTCCACAGATACGCAGTATTTT.

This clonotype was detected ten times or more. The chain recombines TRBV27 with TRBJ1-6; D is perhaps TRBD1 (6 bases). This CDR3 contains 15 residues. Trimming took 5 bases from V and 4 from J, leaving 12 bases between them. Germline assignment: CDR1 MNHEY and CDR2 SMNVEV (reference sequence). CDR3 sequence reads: CASSRRTAYNSPLHF. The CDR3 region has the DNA TGTGCCAGCAGTCGCAGGACAGCTTATAATTCACCCCTCCACTTT.

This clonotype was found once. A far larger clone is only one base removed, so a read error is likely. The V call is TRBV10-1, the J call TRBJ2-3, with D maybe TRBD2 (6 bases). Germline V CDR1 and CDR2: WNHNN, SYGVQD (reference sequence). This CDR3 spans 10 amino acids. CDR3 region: CTSFGSLKYF. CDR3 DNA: TGCACCAGCTTCGGGAGCCTAAAGTACTTC.

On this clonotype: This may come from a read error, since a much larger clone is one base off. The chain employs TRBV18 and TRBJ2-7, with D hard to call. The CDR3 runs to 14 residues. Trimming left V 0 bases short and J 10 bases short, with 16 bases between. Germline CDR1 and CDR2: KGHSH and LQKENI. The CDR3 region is CASSPPTTFEAQYF. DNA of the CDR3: TGTGCCAGCTCACCACCAACGACCTTCGAGGCCCAGTACTTC.

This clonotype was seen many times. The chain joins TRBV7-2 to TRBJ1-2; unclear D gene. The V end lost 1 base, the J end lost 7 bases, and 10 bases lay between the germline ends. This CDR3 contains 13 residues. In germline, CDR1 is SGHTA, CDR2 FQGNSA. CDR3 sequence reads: CASSLGQPRGYTF. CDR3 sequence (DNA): TGTGCCAGCAGCTTAGGGCAGCCCCGTGGCTACACCTTC.

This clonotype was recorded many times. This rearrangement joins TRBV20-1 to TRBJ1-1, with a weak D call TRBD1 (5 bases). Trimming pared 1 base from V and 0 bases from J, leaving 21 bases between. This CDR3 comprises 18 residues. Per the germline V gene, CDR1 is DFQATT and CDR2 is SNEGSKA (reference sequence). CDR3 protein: CSARARDGRKRVNTEAFF. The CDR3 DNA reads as TGCAGTGCTAGAGCCAGGGACGGCCGAAAACGGGTGAACACTGAAGCTTTCTTT.

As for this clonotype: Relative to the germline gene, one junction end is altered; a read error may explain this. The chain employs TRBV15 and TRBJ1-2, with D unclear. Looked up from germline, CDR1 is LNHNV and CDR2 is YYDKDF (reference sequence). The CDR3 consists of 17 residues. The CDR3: CAASPLGRCGKTYGYTF. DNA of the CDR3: TGTGCCGCCAGCCCTTTGGGAAGGTGTGGAAAGACCTATGGCTACACCTTC.

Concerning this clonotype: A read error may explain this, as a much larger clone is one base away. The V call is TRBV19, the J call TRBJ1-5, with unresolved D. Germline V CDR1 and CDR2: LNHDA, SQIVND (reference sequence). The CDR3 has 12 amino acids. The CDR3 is CTSSIGNQPQHF. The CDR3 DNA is TGTACCAGTAGTATAGGGAATCAGCCCCAGCATTTT.

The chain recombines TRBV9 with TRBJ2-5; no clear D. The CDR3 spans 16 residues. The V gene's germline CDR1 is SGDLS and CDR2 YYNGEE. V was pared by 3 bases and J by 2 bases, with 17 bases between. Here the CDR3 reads CASSAELLAAQETQYF. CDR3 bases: TGTGCCAGCAGCGCCGAGTTGTTAGCAGCTCAAGAGACCCAGTACTTC.